The 5 T cell receptor beta chains given below trace back to one sample, sequenced in a study of neurological immune-mediated disorders (dated by TCRdb to between 2018 and 2021). The library came from 5' RACE. Instrument used: Illumina HiSeq 2500. TCRdb trimmed public reads at Q25 via fastp, called clones via MiXCR and kept in-frame beta chains. For every CDR3 protein sequence, its rows merge into one entry that carries the most common genes and DNA. The sample includes tens of thousands of distinct CDR3 sequences, with 6% to 7% observed a single time. The leading ten clones occupy around 0.6% of the sample. The source material was CD4+ T cells from blood. The receptors derive from a woman in her forties in good health.

This clonotype occurred many times. This rearrangement joins TRBV11-2 to TRBJ2-7; D is perhaps TRBD1 or TRBD2 (5 bases each). Between the trimmed V and J ends, which lost 5 bases and 1 base, there was a span of 27 bases. CDR1 is SGHAT, CDR2 FQNNGV, per germline. The CDR3 extends over 19 amino acids. The CDR3, as DNA: TGTGCCAGCAGCCCAACCCCCCTCCCCCGGGACGGAGGATCCTACGAGCAGTACTTC. The encoded protein is CASSPTPLPRDGGSYEQYF.

This clonotype was counted many times. The chain couples TRBV5-1 to TRBJ2-3; possibly TRBD2 for D (6 bases). Trimming shortened V by 6 bases and J by 4 bases, and 15 bases separated the two germline ends. This CDR3 is built from 14 residues. CDR1 and CDR2 (germline): SGHRS, YFSETQ. The CDR3 DNA sequence: TGCGCCAGCACCGAGTCGGGGAGGTCAGATACGCAGTATTTT. It translates to CASTESGRSDTQYF.

This clonotype was picked up many times. This chain links TRBV29-1 with TRBJ2-3; D not resolved. There are 11 residues in the CDR3. Trimming removed 6 bases at V and 4 bases at J, with 8 bases between. The germline V gene has CDR1 SQVTM and CDR2 ANQGSEA. This CDR3 reads CSVEPPDTQYF. The CDR3 DNA follows: TGCAGCGTGGAACCCCCAGATACGCAGTATTTT.

Ten or more counts support this clonotype. CDR3 DNA: TGTGCCAGCAGTCTGGACGGCCTGGACACTGAAGCTTTCTTT. Amino acids: CASSLDGLDTEAFF. This rearrangement joins TRBV12-3 or TRBV12-4 to TRBJ1-1, with D unclear. The CDR3 sequence is 14 residues long. V lost 5 bases and J lost 3, with 13 bases in between.

The CDR3 loop reads CASSFRGRETQHF. The CDR3 DNA is TGTGCCAGCAGCTTCCGGGGGCGAGAGACCCAGCATTTT. The gene calls are TRBV7-9 and TRBJ1-5; possible D gene TRBD1, 6 bases. The germline V and J ends were trimmed by 3 bases and 11 bases, with 14 bases remaining between them. The germline V gene has CDR1 SEHNR and CDR2 FQNEAQ (reference sequence). The CDR3 loop spans 13 amino acids.